These T cell receptor beta chains were read from a single sample in a study of identical twins. TCRdb called the 5' RACE reads again in MiXCR, with one record for every CDR3 protein. Of 200,000 to 250,000 distinct CDR3 sequences detected, roughly 10% appear once; the ten largest clones hold 10%. The sequenced material came from memory T cells sorted from blood. The source of these receptors is a man aged 50-59 years in good health. CDR3s include the opening cysteine and the closing phenylalanine or tryptophan. D genes are given only for firm matches.

V	D	J	CDR3
TRBV20-1	NA	TRBJ2-5	CSARDWLQGPQETQYF
TRBV7-2	NA	TRBJ2-5	CASSRTGNQETQYF
TRBV12-3/TRBV12-4	NA	TRBJ1-1	CASSFSQGTEAFF
TRBV11-3	NA	TRBJ2-7	CASSPGGGSYEQYF
TRBV28	NA	TRBJ2-5	CASSPILNREMQETQYF
TRBV6-5	NA	TRBJ1-2	CASSLEVNYGYTF
TRBV11-2	NA	TRBJ2-1	CASSSTWGVDEQFF
TRBV7-6	TRBD2	TRBJ2-1	CASSPLLAGVGNEQFF
TRBV6-1	NA	TRBJ2-1	CASRAGTSSYNEQFF
TRBV7-9	NA	TRBJ1-1	CASSPPGRADTEAFF
TRBV27	NA	TRBJ2-7	CASSLKLSYEQYF
TRBV6-1	TRBD1	TRBJ1-2	CASSHRQGSDYTF
TRBV5-1	TRBD2	TRBJ2-5	CASKGLAGAGETQYF
TRBV3-1	NA	TRBJ2-5	CASSQAGTPSYF
TRBV11-2	NA	TRBJ1-6	CASSFRSGLGKGNSPLHF